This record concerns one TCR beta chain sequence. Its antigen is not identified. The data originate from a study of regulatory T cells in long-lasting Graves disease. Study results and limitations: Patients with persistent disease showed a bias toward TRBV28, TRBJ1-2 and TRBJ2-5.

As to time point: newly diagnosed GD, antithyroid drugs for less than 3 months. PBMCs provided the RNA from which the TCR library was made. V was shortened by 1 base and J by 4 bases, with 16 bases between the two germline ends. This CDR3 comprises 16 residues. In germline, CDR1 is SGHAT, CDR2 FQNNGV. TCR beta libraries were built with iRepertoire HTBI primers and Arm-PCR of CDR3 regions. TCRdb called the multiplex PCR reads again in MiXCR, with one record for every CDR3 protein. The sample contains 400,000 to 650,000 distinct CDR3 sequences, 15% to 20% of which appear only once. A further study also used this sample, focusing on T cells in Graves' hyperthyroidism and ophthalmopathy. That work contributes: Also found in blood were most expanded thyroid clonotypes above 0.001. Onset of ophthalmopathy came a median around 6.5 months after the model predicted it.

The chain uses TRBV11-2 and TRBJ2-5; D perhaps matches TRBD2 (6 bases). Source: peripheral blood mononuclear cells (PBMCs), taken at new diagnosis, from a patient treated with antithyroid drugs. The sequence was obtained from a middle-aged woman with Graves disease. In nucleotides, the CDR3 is TGTGCCAGCAGCTTAGGGGCGGGGCTAGGAGGAGAGACCCAGTACTTC. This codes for CASSLGAGLGGETQYF.